The entry below describes one TCR beta chain. The antigen is undetermined. The sample comes from a study of cytomegalovirus exposure and HLA in healthy donors. Study-level background: There were around 100 million unique TCR beta sequences, drawn from about 180 million T cells, in an earlier analysis.

60 Vbeta and 13 Jbeta primers were used in PCR. The method was immunoSEQ multiplex PCR; TCRdb's version includes in-frame clones alone and lacks a portion of them. The table has about 120,000 clones, around 86% seen once; the top ten hold 2.2%. Study-level findings and limits: One variant, a missense change in DCLRE1C, was linked in a later analysis to TCR beta V- and J-gene trimming. Near-uniform donor sequencing depth was presumed by presence/absence analyses.

The CDR3 extends over 16 amino acids. V shed 7 bases and J 2 bases; nucleotides not matched to a gene: 12. The V gene's germline CDR1 is SGHTA and CDR2 FQGNSA. The gene calls are TRBV7-2 and TRBJ2-3; 7 bases are a match to TRBD2. The clonotype was recovered from a woman between 40 and 50 years old in good health and CMV-seronegative. Input material: PBMCs. CDR3 sequence reads: CASTRLSGGITDTQYF. The CDR3 DNA follows: TGTGCCAGCACTCGATTATCCGGGGGGATCACAGATACGCAGTATTTT.